This TCR beta chain comes out of a study of Graves' ophthalmopathy and Graves' hyperthyroidism. Amplifying from RNA transcripts, the study obtained TCR beta CDR3 regions. An opening RT-PCR round employed HTBI primers and preceded a second-round multiplex PCR. Using its own MiXCR run on the multiplex PCR reads, TCRdb lists one record per CDR3 protein. The table has approximately 540,000 distinct CDR3 sequences, 35% to 40% seen once. This clonotype was observed many times. CDR1 is DFQATT, CDR2 SNEGSKA, per germline (reference sequence). The CDR3 length is 15 residues. V was pared by 5 bases and J by 0 bases, with 16 bases between.

The sequencing sample was made of peripheral blood or thyroid tissue (not recorded which). The receptor was derived from an adult man with Graves' hyperthyroidism. The rearrangement joins TRBV20-1 to TRBJ1-1; possibly TRBD1 for D (5 bases). The CDR3 DNA reads TGCAGTGCTCCTCGTAAAGACAGTCTGAACACTGAAGCTTTCTTT. It is translated as CSAPRKDSLNTEAFF.